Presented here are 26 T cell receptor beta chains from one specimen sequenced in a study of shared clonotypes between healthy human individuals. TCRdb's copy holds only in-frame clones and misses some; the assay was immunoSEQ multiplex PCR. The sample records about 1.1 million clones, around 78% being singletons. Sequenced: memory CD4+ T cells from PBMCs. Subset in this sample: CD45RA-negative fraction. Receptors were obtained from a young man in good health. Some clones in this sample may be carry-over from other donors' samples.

The CDR3 loop is CASSAGVGGKETQYF. The CDR3 DNA is TGTGCCAGCAGCGCGGGAGTAGGGGGAAAGGAGACCCAGTACTTC. The J gene is TRBJ2-5, the V gene TRBV9; TRBD1 or TRBD2 may be the D gene (6 bases each). From germline, CDR1 is SGDLS and CDR2 YYNGEE. This CDR3 comprises 15 residues. Trimming shortened V by 3 bases and J by 5 bases, and 17 bases separated the two germline ends.

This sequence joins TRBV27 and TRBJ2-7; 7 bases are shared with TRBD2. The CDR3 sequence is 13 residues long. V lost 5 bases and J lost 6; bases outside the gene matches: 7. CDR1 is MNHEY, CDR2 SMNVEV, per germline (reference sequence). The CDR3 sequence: CASSHNGGTEQYF. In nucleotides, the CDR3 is TGTGCCAGCAGTCACAACGGGGGGACCGAGCAGTACTTC.

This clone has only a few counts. The CDR3 region is CASSIWAGRNDQPQHF. The CDR3 DNA reads TGTGCCAGTAGTATTTGGGCAGGGAGAAATGATCAGCCCCAGCATTTT. This sequence joins TRBV19 and TRBJ1-5, with D perhaps matching TRBD1 (5 bases). CDR1 LNHDA and CDR2 SQIVND come from the germline V gene (reference sequence). The germline V and J ends were trimmed by 3 bases and 5 bases, with 17 bases remaining between them. The CDR3 totals 16 residues.

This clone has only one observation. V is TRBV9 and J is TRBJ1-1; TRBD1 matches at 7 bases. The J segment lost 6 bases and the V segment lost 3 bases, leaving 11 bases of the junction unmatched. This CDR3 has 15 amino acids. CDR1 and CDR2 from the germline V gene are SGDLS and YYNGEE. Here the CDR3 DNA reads TGTGCCAGCAGCGCCCCTCAGGGGGGGGGTGCTGAAGCTTTCTTT. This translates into CASSAPQGGGAEAFF.

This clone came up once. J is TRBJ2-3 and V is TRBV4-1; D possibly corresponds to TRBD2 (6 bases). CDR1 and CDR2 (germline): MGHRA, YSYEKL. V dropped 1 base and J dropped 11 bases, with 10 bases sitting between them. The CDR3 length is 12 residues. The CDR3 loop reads CASSQVETRQYF. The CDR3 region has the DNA TGCGCCAGCAGCCAAGTGGAGACTAGGCAGTATTTT.

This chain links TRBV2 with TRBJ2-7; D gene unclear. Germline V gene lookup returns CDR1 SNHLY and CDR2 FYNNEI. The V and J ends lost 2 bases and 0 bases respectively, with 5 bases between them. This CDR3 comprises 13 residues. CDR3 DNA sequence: TGTGCCAGCAGTGAATTCAGCTCCTACGAGCAGTACTTC. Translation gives CASSEFSSYEQYF. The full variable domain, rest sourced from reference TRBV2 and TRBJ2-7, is EPEVTQTPSHQVTQMGQEVILRCVPISNHLYFYWYRQILGQKVEFLVSFYNNEISEKSEIFDDQFSVERPDGSNFTLKIRSTKLEDSAMYFCASSEFSSYEQYFGPGTRLTVT.

DNA of the CDR3: TGTGCCAGCAGCCATAGTATAACCACCTACGAGCAGTACTTC. Protein: CASSHSITTYEQYF. V usage is TRBV7-9 and J usage is TRBJ2-7, with D unclear. Looked up from germline, CDR1 is SEHNR and CDR2 is FQNEAQ (reference sequence). Trimming left V 5 bases short and J 2 bases short, with 13 bases between. There are 14 residues in the CDR3.

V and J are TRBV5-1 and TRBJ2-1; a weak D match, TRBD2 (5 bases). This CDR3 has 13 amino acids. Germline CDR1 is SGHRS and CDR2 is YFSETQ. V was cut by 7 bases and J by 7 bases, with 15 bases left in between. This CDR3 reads CASSSRPGNEQFF. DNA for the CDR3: TGCGCCAGCTCTAGCCGGCCGGGGAATGAGCAGTTCTTC.

The CDR3 loop is CASSIRGVDEQFF. For the CDR3, the DNA is TGTGCCAGTAGTATTCGTGGGGTCGATGAGCAGTTCTTC. The chain recombines TRBV19 with TRBJ2-1; no firm D call. CDR1 and CDR2 from the germline V gene are LNHDA and SQIVND (reference sequence). V was shortened by 3 bases and J by 8 bases, with 11 bases between the two germline ends. CDR3 length: 13 residues.

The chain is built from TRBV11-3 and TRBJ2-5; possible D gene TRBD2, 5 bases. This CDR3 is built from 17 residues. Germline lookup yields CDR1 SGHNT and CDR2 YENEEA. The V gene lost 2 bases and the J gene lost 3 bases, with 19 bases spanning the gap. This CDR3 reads CASSLSRTRAGEETQYF. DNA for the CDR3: TGTGCCAGCAGCTTATCCCGAACAAGGGCCGGGGAAGAGACCCAGTACTTC.

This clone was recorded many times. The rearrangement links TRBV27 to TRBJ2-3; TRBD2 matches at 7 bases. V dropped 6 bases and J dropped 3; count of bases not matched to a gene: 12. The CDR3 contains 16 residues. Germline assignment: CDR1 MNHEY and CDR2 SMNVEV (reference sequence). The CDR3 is CASRKRDYWVTDTQYF. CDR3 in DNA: TGTGCCAGCAGGAAGCGGGACTATTGGGTAACAGATACGCAGTATTTT.

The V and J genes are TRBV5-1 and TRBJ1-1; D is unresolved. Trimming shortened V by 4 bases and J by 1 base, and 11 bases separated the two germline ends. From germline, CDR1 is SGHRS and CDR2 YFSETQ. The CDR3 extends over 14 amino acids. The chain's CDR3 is CASSPDVPNTEAFF. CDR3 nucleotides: TGCGCCAGCAGCCCCGACGTCCCGAACACTGAAGCTTTCTTT.

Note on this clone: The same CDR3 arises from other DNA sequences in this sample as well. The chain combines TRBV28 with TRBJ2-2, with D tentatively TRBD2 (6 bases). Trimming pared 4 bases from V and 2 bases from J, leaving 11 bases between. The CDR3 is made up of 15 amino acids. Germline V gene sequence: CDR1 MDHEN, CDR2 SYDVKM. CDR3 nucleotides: TGTGCCAGCAGTTCCTCCGGGAGAAACACCGGGGAGCTGTTTTTT. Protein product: CASSSSGRNTGELFF.

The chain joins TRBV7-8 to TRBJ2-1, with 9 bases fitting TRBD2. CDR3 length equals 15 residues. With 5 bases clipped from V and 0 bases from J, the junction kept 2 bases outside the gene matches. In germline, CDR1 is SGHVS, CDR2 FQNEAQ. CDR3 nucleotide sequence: TGTGCCAGCAGCCGTAGCGGGAGCTCCTACAATGAGCAGTTCTTC. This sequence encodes CASSRSGSSYNEQFF.

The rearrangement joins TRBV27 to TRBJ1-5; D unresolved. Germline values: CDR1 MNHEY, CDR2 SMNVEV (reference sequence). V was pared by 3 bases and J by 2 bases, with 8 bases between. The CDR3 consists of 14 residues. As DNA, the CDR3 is TGTGCCAGCAGTTTTGGTACAGGCAATCAGCCCCAGCATTTT. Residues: CASSFGTGNQPQHF.

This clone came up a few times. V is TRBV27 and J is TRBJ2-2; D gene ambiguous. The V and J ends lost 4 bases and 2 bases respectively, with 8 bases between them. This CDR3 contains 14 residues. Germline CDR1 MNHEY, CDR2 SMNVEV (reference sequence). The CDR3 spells CASSSRTNTGELFF. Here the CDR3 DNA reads TGTGCCAGCAGTTCTAGGACCAACACCGGGGAGCTGTTTTTT.

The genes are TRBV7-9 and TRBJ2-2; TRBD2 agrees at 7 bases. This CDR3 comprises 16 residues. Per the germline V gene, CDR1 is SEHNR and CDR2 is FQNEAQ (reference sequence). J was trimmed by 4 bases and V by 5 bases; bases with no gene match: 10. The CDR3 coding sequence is TGTGCCAGCAGCCCCCGGCCTAGCGGAGGCACCGGGGAGCTGTTTTTT. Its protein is CASSPRPSGGTGELFF.

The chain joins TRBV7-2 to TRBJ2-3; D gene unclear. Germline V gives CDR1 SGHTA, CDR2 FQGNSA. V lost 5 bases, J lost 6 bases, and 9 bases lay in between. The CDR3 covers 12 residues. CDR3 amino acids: CASSASMDTQYF. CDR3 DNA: TGTGCCAGCAGCGCGTCCATGGATACGCAGTATTTT.

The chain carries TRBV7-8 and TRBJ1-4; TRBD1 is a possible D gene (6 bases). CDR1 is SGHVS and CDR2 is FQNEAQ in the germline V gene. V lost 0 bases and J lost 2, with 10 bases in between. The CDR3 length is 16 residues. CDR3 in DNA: TGTGCCAGCAGCTTAGCGTGGGGGGCTACTAATGAAAAACTGTTTTTT. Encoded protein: CASSLAWGATNEKLFF.

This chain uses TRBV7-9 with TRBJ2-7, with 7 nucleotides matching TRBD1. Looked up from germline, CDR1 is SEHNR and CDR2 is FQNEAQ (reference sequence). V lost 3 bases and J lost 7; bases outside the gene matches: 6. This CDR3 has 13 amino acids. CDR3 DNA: TGTGCCAGCAGCTTTACTGGCAGGGGGGAGCAGTACTTC. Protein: CASSFTGRGEQYF.

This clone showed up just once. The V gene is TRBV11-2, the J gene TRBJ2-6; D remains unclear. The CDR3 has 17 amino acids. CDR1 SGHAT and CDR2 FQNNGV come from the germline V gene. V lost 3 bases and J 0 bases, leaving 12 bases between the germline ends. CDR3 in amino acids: CASSFGIRSSGANVLTF. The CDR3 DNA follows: TGTGCCAGCAGCTTCGGAATCCGGAGCTCTGGGGCCAACGTCCTGACTTTC.

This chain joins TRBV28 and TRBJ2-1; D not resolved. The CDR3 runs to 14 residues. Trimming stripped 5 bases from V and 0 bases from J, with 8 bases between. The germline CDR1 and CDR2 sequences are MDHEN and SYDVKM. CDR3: CASSIGSSYNEQFF. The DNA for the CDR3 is TGTGCCAGCAGTATTGGCAGCTCCTACAATGAGCAGTTCTTC.

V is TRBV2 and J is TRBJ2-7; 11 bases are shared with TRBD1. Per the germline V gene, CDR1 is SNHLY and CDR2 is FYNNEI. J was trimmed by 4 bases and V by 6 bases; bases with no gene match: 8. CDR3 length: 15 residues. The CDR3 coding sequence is TGTGCCAGCAGGCCCACCGGGACAGGGGGGTACGAGCAGTACTTC. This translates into CASRPTGTGGYEQYF.

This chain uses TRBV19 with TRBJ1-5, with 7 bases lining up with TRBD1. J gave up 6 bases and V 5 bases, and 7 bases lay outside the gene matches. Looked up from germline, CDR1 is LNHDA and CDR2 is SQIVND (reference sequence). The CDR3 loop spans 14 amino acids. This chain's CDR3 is CASSRGTAGQPQHF. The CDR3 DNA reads TGTGCCAGTAGTCGCGGGACAGCCGGTCAGCCCCAGCATTTT. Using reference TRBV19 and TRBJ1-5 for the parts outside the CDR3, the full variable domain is DGGITQSPKYLFRKEGQNVTLSCEQNLNHDAMYWYRQDPGQGLRLIYYSQIVNDFQKGDIAEGYSVSREKKESFPLTVTSAQKNPTAFYLCASSRGTAGQPQHFGDGTRLSIL.

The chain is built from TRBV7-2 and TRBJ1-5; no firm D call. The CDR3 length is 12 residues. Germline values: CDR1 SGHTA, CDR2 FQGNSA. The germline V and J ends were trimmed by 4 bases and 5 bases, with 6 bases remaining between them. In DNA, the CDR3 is TGTGCCAGCAGCTACCTGTATCAGCCCCAGCATTTT. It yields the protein CASSYLYQPQHF.

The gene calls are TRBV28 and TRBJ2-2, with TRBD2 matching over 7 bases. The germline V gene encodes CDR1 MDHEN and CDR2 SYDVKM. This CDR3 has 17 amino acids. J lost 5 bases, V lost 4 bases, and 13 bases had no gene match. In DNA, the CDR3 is TGTGCCAGCAGTTCTACCGGACTAGTCAGAGGAACCGGGGAGCTGTTTTTT. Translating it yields CASSSTGLVRGTGELFF.